Sequencing of this T cell receptor beta chain was carried out in a study of blood T cell repertoires in COVID-19. Study context: Samples taken during acute and convalescent COVID-19 were collected in the United States, Italy and Spain. T cells, B-cell-depleted T cells, or PBMCs provided the cDNA or gDNA that served as material.

Per the authors' pipeline: By means of reference gene primer amplification, nucleated cell counts were estimated. Only in-frame clones appear in the TCRdb table, and some are missing; sequencing was by immunoSEQ multiplex PCR. V and J calls and clone size are copied from that table; D and trimming were computed from the DNA. The sample has about 100,000 clones; 69% are singletons. Germline values: CDR1 MNHEY, CDR2 SVGAGI. V lost 0 bases to trimming and J lost 2 bases, with 10 bases between them. This CDR3 region has 16 residues. Input material: peripheral blood. The V and J genes are TRBV6-5 and TRBJ1-4, with D hard to call. The TCR sequence derives from an elderly man with acute or convalescent COVID-19. The CDR3 nucleotides read TGTGCCAGCAGTTACTCGGGGAGGGAGACTAATGAAAAACTGTTTTTT. Its protein is CASSYSGRETNEKLFF.